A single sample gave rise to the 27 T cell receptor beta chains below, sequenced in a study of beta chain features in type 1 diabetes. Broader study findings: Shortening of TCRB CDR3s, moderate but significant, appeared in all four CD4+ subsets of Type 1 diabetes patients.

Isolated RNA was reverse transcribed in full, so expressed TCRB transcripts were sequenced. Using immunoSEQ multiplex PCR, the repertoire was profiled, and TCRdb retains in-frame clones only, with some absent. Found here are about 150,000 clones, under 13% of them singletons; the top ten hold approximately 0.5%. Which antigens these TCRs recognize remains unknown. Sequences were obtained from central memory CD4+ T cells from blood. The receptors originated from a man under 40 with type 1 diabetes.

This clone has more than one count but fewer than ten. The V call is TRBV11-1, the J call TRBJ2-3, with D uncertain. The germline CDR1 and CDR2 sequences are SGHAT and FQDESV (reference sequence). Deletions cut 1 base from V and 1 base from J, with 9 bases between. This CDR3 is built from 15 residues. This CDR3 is CASSLGGPGTDTQYF. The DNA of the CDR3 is TGTGCCAGCAGCTTAGGAGGCCCCGGCACAGATACGCAGTATTTT. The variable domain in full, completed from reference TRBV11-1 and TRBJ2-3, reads EAEVAQSPRYKITEKSQAVAFWCDPISGHATLYWYRQILGQGPELLVQFQDESVVDDSQLPKDRFSAERLKGVDSTLKIQPAELGDSAMYLCASSLGGPGTDTQYFGPGTRLTVL.

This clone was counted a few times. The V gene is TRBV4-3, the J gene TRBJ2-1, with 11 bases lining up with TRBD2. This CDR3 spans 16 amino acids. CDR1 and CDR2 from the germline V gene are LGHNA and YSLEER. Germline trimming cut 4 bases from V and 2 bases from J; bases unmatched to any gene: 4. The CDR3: CASSRATSGTYNEQFF. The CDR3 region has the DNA TGCGCCAGCAGCCGAGCGACTAGCGGGACCTACAATGAGCAGTTCTTC.

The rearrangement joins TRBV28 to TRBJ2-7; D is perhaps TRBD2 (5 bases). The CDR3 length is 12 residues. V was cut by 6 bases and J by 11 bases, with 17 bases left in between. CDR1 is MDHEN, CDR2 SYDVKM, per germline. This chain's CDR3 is CASSSDSTSEYF. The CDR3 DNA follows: TGTGCCAGCAGCTCGGACTCCACATCAGAGTACTTC.

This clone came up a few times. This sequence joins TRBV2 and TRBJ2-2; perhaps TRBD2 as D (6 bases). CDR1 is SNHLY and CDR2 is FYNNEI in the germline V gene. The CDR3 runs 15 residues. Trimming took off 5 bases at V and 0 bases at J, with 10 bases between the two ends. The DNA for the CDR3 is TGTGCCAGCAGTCCGACTAGAGCGAACACCGGGGAGCTGTTTTTT. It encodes CASSPTRANTGELFF. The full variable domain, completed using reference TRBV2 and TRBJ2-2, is EPEVTQTPSHQVTQMGQEVILRCVPISNHLYFYWYRQILGQKVEFLVSFYNNEISEKSEIFDDQFSVERPDGSNFTLKIRSTKLEDSAMYFCASSPTRANTGELFFGEGSRLTVL.

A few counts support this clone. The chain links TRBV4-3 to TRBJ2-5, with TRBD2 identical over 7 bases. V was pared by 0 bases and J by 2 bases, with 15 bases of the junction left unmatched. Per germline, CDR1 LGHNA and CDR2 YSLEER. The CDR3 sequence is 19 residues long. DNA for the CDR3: TGCGCCAGCAGCCAAGAGAGGGGAACGGGGCGGGAGACACAAGAGACCCAGTACTTC. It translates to CASSQERGTGRETQETQYF.

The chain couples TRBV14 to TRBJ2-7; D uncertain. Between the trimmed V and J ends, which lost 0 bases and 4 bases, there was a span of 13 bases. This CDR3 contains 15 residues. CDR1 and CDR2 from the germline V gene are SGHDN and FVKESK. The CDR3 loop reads CASSQDDSRGYEQYF. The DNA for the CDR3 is TGTGCCAGCAGCCAAGATGATAGCCGTGGGTACGAGCAGTACTTC.

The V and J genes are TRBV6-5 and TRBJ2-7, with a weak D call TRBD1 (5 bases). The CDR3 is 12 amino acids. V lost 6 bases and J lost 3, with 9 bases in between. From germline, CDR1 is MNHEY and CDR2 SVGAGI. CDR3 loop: CASSNQGYEQYF. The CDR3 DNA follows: TGTGCCAGCAGCAATCAGGGCTACGAGCAGTACTTC.

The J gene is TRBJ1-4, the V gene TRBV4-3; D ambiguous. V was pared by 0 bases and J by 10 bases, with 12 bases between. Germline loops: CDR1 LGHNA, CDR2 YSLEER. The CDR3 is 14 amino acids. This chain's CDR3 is CASSQDGQTGKLFF. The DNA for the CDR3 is TGCGCCAGCAGCCAAGATGGCCAAACGGGAAAACTGTTTTTT.

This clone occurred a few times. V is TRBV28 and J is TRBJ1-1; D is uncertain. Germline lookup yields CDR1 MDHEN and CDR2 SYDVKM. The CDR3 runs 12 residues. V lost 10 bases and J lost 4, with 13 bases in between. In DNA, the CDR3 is TGTGCCATCGGGAAAGCGGGCACTGAAGCTTTCTTT. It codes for CAIGKAGTEAFF. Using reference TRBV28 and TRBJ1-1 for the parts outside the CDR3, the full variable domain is DVKVTQSSRYLVKRTGEKVFLECVQDMDHENMFWYRQDPGLGLRLIYFSYDVKMKEKGDIPEGYSVSREKKERFSLILESASTNQTSMYLCAIGKAGTEAFFGQGTRLTVV.

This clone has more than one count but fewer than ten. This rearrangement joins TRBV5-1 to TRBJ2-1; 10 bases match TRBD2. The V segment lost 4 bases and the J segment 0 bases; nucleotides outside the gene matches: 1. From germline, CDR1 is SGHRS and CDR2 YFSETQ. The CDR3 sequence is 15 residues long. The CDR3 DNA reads TGCGCCAGCAGCCCTAGCGGGGGCTCCTACAATGAGCAGTTCTTC. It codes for CASSPSGGSYNEQFF.

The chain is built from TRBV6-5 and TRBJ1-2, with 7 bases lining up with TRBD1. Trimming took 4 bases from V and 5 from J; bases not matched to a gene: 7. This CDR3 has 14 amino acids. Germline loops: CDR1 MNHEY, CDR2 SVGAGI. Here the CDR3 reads CASSSTGREYGYTF. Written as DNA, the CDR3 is TGTGCCAGCAGTTCGACAGGGCGTGAGTATGGCTACACCTTC.

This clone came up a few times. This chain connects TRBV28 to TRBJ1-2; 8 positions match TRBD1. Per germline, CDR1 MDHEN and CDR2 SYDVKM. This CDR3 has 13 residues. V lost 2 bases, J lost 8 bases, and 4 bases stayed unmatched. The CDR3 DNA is TGTGCCAGCAGTTTAGGACAGGGTGGCGGCTACACCTTC. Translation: CASSLGQGGGYTF.

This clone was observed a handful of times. The CDR3, as DNA: TGCGCCAGCAGCTCCGGACAGGGAGGATTCGACGAGCAGTACTTC. This encodes CASSSGQGGFDEQYF. The gene calls are TRBV5-1 and TRBJ2-7, with 8 positions matching TRBD1. Unmatched junction bases numbered 10, after V lost 3 bases and J lost 5 bases. This CDR3 region has 15 residues. Germline V gene sequence: CDR1 SGHRS, CDR2 YFSETQ.

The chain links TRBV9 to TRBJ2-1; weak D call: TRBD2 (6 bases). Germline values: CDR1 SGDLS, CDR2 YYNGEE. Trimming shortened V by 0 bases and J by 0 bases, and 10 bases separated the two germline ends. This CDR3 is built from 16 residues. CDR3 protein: CASSVGGSGSYNEQFF. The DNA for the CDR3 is TGTGCCAGCAGCGTAGGGGGTAGCGGCTCCTACAATGAGCAGTTCTTC.

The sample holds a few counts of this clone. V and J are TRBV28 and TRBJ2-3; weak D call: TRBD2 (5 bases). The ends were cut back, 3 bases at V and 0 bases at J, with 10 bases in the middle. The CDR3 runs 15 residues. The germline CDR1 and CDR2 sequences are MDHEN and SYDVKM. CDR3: CASSFGADSTDTQYF. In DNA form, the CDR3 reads TGTGCCAGCAGTTTCGGAGCGGATAGCACAGATACGCAGTATTTT.

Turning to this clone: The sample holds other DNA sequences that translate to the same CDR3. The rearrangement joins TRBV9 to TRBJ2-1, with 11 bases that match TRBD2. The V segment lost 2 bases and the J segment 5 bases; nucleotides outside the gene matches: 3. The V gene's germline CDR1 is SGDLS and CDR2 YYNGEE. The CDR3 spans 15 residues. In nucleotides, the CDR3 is TGTGCCAGCAGCGTTGGACTAGCGGGTAACAATGAGCAGTTCTTC. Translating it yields CASSVGLAGNNEQFF.

This chain's CDR3 is CASSRGTDTNYGYTF. The CDR3 region has the DNA TGTGCCAGCAGTCGCGGGACAGACACTAACTATGGCTACACCTTC. This chain links TRBV6-5 with TRBJ1-2; TRBD1 agrees at 7 bases. Looked up from germline, CDR1 is MNHEY and CDR2 is SVGAGI. The CDR3 spans 15 residues. With 5 bases clipped from V and 0 bases from J, the junction kept 6 bases outside the gene matches.

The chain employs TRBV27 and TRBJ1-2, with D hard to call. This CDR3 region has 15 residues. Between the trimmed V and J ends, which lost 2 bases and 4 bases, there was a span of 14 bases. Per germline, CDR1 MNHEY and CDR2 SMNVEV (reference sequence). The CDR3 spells CASSLTQRNPYGYTF. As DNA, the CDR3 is TGTGCCAGCAGTTTAACACAAAGAAATCCCTATGGCTACACCTTC.

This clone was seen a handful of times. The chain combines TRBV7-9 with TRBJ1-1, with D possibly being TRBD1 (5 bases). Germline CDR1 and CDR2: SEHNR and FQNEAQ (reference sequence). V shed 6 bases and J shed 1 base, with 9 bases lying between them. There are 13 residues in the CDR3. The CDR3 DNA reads TGTGCCAGCAGAAAACAGGAGAACACTGAAGCTTTCTTT. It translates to CASRKQENTEAFF.

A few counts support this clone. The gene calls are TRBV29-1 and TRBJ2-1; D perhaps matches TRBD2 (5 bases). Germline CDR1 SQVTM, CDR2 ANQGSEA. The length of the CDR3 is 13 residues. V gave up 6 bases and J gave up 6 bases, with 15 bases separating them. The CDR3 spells CSVLPGWGNEQFF. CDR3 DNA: TGCAGCGTCCTACCGGGATGGGGCAATGAGCAGTTCTTC.

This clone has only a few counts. The CDR3 DNA reads TGTGCCAGCTCGCGGGATCCAAACTATGGCTACACCTTC. Translated, it gives CASSRDPNYGYTF. This chain links TRBV18 with TRBJ1-2, with unresolved D. Germline V CDR1 and CDR2: KGHSH, LQKENI. The CDR3 runs to 13 residues. The V and J ends lost 6 bases and 2 bases respectively, with 10 bases between them.

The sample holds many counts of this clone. The CDR3 here is CASSHRVAGGPIYEQYF. The CDR3 DNA follows: TGCGCCAGCAGTCACCGGGTAGCGGGAGGGCCGATCTACGAGCAGTACTTC. V and J are TRBV23-1 and TRBJ2-7; 11 bases align to TRBD2. TRBV23-1 is noted as an ORF with a role that remains uncertain. With 3 bases clipped from V and 3 bases from J, the junction kept 10 bases outside the gene matches. The CDR3 has 17 amino acids.

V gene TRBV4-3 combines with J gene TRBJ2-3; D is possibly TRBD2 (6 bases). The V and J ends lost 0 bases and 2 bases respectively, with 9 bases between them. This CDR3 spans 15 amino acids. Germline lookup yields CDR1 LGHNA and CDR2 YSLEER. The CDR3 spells CASSQDWRATDTQYF. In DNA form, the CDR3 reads TGCGCCAGCAGCCAAGATTGGAGGGCCACAGATACGCAGTATTTT.

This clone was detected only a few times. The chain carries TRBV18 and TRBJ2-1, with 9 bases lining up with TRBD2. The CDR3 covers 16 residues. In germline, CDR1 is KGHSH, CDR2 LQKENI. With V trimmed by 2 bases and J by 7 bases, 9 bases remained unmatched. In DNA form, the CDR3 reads TGTGCCAGCTCACCATCGGCGGGAGGGTCGGGGAATGAGCAGTTCTTC. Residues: CASSPSAGGSGNEQFF.

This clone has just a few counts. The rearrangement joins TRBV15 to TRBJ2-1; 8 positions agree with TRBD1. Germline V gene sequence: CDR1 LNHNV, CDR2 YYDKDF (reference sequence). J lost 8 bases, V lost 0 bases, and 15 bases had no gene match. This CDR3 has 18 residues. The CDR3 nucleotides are TGTGCCACCAGCAGAGACCCGCCCAGGGGGCGAAATCGGGATGAGCAGTTCTTC. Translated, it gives CATSRDPPRGRNRDEQFF.

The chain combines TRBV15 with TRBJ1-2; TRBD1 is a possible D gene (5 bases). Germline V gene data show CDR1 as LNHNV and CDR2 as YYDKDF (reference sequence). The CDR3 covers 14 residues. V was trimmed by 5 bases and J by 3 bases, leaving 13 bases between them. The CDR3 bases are TGTGCCACCAGCTCGACAGTAAACCACTATGGCTACACCTTC. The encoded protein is CATSSTVNHYGYTF.

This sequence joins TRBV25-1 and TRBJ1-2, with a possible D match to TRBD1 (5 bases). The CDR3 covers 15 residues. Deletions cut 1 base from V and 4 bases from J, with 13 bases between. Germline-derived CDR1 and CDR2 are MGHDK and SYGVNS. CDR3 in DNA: TGTGCCAGCAGTGAATGGAATCGGCAGGGCTATGGCTACACCTTC. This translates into CASSEWNRQGYGYTF.